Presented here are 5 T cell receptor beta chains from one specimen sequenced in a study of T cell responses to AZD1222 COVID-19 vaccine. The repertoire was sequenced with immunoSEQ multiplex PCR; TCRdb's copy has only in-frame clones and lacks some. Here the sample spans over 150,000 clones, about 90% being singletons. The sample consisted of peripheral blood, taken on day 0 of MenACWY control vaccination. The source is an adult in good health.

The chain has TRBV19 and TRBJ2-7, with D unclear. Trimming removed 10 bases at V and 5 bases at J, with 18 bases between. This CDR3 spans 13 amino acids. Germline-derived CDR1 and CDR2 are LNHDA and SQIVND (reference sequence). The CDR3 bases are TGTGCCACCCAAGCCCCCAACACGAACGAGCAGTACTTC. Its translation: CATQAPNTNEQYF.

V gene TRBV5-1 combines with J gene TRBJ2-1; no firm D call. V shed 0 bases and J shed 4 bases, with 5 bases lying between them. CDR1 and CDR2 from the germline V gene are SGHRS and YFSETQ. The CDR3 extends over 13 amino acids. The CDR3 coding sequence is TGCGCCAGCAGCTTGGCTGATTACAATGAGCAGTTCTTC. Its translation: CASSLADYNEQFF.

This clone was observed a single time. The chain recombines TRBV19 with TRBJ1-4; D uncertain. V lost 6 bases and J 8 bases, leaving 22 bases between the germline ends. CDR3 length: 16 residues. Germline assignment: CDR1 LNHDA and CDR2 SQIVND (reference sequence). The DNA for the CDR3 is TGTGCCAGTAGGATTACCTACATGGGCGCTGGGGAAAAACTGTTTTTT. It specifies CASRITYMGAGEKLFF.

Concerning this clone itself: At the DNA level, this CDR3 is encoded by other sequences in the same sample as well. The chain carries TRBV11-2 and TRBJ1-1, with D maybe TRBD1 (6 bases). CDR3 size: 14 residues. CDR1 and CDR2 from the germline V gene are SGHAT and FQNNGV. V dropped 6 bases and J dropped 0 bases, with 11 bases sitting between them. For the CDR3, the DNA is TGTGCCAGCAGTCCTGACAGGCTGAACACTGAAGCTTTCTTT. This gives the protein CASSPDRLNTEAFF.

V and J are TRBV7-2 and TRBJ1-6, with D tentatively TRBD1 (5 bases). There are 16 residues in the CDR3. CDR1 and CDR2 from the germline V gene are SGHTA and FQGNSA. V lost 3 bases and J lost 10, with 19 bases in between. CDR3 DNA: TGTGCCAGCAGCTTTATGGGGGGAGATACCCAGTCACCCCTCCACTTT. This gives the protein CASSFMGGDTQSPLHF. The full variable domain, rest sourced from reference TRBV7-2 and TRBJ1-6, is GAGVSQSPSNKVTEKGKDVELRCDPISGHTALYWYRQSLGQGLEFLIYFQGNSAPDKSGLPSDRFSAERTGGSVSTLTIQRTQQEDSAVYLCASSFMGGDTQSPLHFGNGTRLTVT.